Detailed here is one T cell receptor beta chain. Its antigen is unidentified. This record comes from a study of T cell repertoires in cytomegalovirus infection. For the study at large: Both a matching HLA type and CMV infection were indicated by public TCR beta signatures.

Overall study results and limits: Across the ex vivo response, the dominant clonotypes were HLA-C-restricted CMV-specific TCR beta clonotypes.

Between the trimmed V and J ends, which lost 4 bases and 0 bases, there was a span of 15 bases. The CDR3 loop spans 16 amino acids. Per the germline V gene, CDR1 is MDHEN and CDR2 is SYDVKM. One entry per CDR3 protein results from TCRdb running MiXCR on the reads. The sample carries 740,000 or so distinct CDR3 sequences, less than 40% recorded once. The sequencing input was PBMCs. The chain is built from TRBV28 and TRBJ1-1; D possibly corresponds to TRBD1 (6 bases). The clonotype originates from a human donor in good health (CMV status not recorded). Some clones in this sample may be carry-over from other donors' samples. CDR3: CASSSAGTTMNTEAFF. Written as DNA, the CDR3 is TGTGCCAGCAGTTCGGCCGGGACAACTATGAACACTGAAGCTTTCTTT.